What follows are 23 T cell receptor beta chains derived from one specimen sequenced in a study of blood T cell repertoires in COVID-19. Profiling relied on immunoSEQ multiplex PCR, and the TCRdb table lists in-frame clones only, not all of them. The sample shows roughly 280,000 clones, 85% to 95% of them seen only once. The sample taken for sequencing was PBMCs or T cells enriched from blood (not recorded which). These receptors originate from a man aged 35 to 55 who had been exposed to COVID-19.

The genes are TRBV4-3 and TRBJ2-1, with 10 nucleotides matching TRBD2. This CDR3 spans 18 amino acids. The junction had 8 bases not matched to a gene; V was cut back by 1 base and J by 2 bases. The germline V gene has CDR1 LGHNA and CDR2 YSLEER. CDR3 in amino acids: CASSQAVGAGGPYNEQFF. The CDR3 region has the DNA TGCGCCAGCAGCCAAGCGGTTGGAGCGGGGGGGCCCTACAATGAGCAGTTCTTC.

This chain links TRBV7-6 with TRBJ1-2, with 7 bases matching TRBD1. Unmatched junction bases numbered 4, after V lost 5 bases and J lost 4 bases. Germline CDR1 is SGHVS and CDR2 is FNYEAQ. The CDR3 length is 13 residues. CDR3 loop: CASSPRDSYGYTF. The DNA for the CDR3 is TGTGCCAGCAGCCCTCGGGACAGCTATGGCTACACCTTC.

The chain joins TRBV28 to TRBJ1-1; D call uncertain. V was shortened by 2 bases and J by 8 bases, with 15 bases between the two germline ends. This CDR3 has 14 amino acids. Looked up from germline, CDR1 is MDHEN and CDR2 is SYDVKM. In DNA, the CDR3 is TGTGCCAGCAGTTTAGTCGAGAGAGGCATAGAAGCTTTCTTT. The encoded protein is CASSLVERGIEAFF.

The chain combines TRBV4-2 with TRBJ2-1; 7 bases map to TRBD2. The ends lost 0 bases at V and 5 bases at J; junction bases unmatched: 4. The CDR3 is 15 residues long. CDR1 and CDR2 from the germline V gene are LGHNA and YNFKEQ. The CDR3 bases are TGTGCCAGCAGCCAAGAGGGAGGGGCAAACAATGAGCAGTTCTTC. Translated, it gives CASSQEGGANNEQFF.

The rearrangement links TRBV27 to TRBJ2-7, with unresolved D. Trimming took off 3 bases at V and 0 bases at J, with 12 bases between the two ends. The CDR3 is 15 residues long. Germline V gene sequence: CDR1 MNHEY, CDR2 SMNVEV (reference sequence). CDR3 sequence: CASSFVLTNSYEQYF. CDR3 DNA sequence: TGTGCCAGCAGTTTCGTTCTAACGAACTCCTACGAGCAGTACTTC.

V usage is TRBV3-1 (or the pseudogene TRBV3-2) and J usage is TRBJ2-3, with no clear D. Per germline, CDR1 LGHDT and CDR2 YNNKEL (reference sequence). Trimming shortened V by 4 bases and J by 6 bases, and 8 bases separated the two germline ends. The CDR3 contains 12 residues. The CDR3 reads CASSPPADTQYF. The CDR3 DNA sequence: TGTGCCAGCAGCCCACCCGCGGATACGCAGTATTTT.

The CDR3 protein is CASSQVGTSVEQYF. CDR3 in DNA: TGTGCCAGCAGCCAGGTTGGGACTAGCGTGGAGCAGTACTTC. The chain combines TRBV3-1 (or the pseudogene TRBV3-2) with TRBJ2-7; 10 positions agree with TRBD2. Looked up from germline, CDR1 is LGHDT and CDR2 is YNNKEL (reference sequence). This CDR3 has 14 amino acids. V lost 3 bases, J lost 7 bases, and 6 bases stayed unmatched.

The chain recombines TRBV4-1 with TRBJ1-2; D ambiguous. V was clipped by 6 bases and J by 14 bases, with 19 bases between them. This CDR3 has 12 amino acids. The germline V gene has CDR1 MGHRA and CDR2 YSYEKL. In nucleotides, the CDR3 is TGCGCCAGCAGTCGATTCCAGAGGCCTCAAACCTTC. It codes for CASSRFQRPQTF.

The chain joins TRBV19 to TRBJ1-1; possibly TRBD1 for D (5 bases). This CDR3 region has 16 residues. The germline V gene has CDR1 LNHDA and CDR2 SQIVND (reference sequence). V was trimmed by 5 bases and J by 1 base, leaving 17 bases between them. The CDR3 spells CASSRTYRSSNTEAFF. In DNA form, the CDR3 reads TGTGCCAGTAGTCGAACTTACAGGAGTTCGAACACTGAAGCTTTCTTT.

J is TRBJ2-1 and V is TRBV13, with D perhaps matching TRBD2 (6 bases). V lost 6 bases, J lost 9 bases, and 18 bases lay in between. The CDR3 extends over 14 amino acids. Germline CDR1 is PRHDT and CDR2 is FYEKMQ (reference sequence). As DNA, the CDR3 is TGTGCCAGCAGGGACGCGGCGGGGCGTGGTGAGCAGTTCTTC. This sequence encodes CASRDAAGRGEQFF.

This rearrangement joins TRBV24-1 to TRBJ2-2, with D perhaps TRBD1 (6 bases). The CDR3 has 15 amino acids. V dropped 3 bases and J dropped 1 base, with 8 bases sitting between them. Germline CDR1 and CDR2: KGHDR and SFDVKD. Here the CDR3 reads CATSDVTGNTGELFF. DNA for the CDR3: TGTGCCACCAGTGATGTGACAGGGAACACCGGGGAGCTGTTTTTT.

The chain couples TRBV7-2 to TRBJ2-7; 7 bases align to TRBD2. The length of the CDR3 is 14 residues. The junction had 5 bases not matched to a gene; V was cut back by 1 base and J by 5 bases. Germline V gene data show CDR1 as SGHTA and CDR2 as FQGNSA. This CDR3 reads CASSLGGGGDEQYF. The CDR3 bases are TGTGCCAGCAGCTTAGGTGGGGGGGGTGACGAGCAGTACTTC. The full variable domain, completed using reference TRBV7-2 and TRBJ2-7, is GAGVSQSPSNKVTEKGKDVELRCDPISGHTALYWYRQSLGQGLEFLIYFQGNSAPDKSGLPSDRFSAERTGGSVSTLTIQRTQQEDSAVYLCASSLGGGGDEQYFGPGTRLTVT.

The rearrangement joins TRBV30 to TRBJ2-3; 7 nucleotides align to TRBD1. The CDR3 sequence is 15 residues long. J was trimmed by 5 bases and V by 4 bases; bases with no gene match: 12. Germline V gene sequence: CDR1 GTSNPN, CDR2 SVGIG (reference sequence). Here the CDR3 DNA reads TGTGCCTGGAAAGCCCTCGGGGACAGTAAAGATACGCAGTATTTT. Its translation: CAWKALGDSKDTQYF.

The chain links TRBV5-6 to TRBJ2-3; D gene uncertain. V lost 2 bases, J lost 6 bases, and 7 bases lay in between. Germline-derived CDR1 and CDR2 are SGHDT and YYEEEE. CDR3 length: 12 amino acids. In nucleotides, the CDR3 is TGTGCCAGCAGCTTTATATCGGATACGCAGTATTTT. Translated: CASSFISDTQYF.

The CDR3 is CASSQTQGRYGYTF. CDR3 DNA sequence: TGTGCCAGCAGCCAAACACAGGGGAGGTATGGCTACACCTTC. The chain couples TRBV28 to TRBJ1-2, with 7 nucleotides matching TRBD1. The length of the CDR3 is 14 residues. CDR1 and CDR2 (germline): MDHEN, SYDVKM. With V trimmed by 6 bases and J by 5 bases, 9 bases remained unmatched.

The chain links TRBV9 to TRBJ2-1; TRBD2 agrees at 12 bases. After removal of 4 bases from V and 8 bases from J, the junction contained 10 bases not matched to a gene. CDR3 length equals 16 residues. Germline V gene lookup returns CDR1 SGDLS and CDR2 YYNGEE. CDR3 sequence (DNA): TGTGCCAGCAGCTCAGAGACTAGCGGGAGTTGGGATGAGCAGTTCTTC. This encodes CASSSETSGSWDEQFF.

The chain's CDR3 is CASSLRDRGIGEQYF. The CDR3 DNA is TGTGCCAGCAGTTTAAGGGACAGGGGGATAGGGGAGCAGTACTTC. V gene TRBV28 combines with J gene TRBJ2-7; TRBD1 matches at 11 bases. J gave up 7 bases and V 2 bases, and 7 bases lay outside the gene matches. This CDR3 contains 15 residues. Germline V gene sequence: CDR1 MDHEN, CDR2 SYDVKM.

The rearrangement links TRBV4-3 to TRBJ2-7; possible D gene TRBD1, 6 bases. V was shortened by 1 base and J by 1 base, with 14 bases between the two germline ends. Looked up from germline, CDR1 is LGHNA and CDR2 is YSLEER. The CDR3 has 16 residues. The CDR3 sequence is CASSQGRDIRSYEQYF. In DNA form, the CDR3 reads TGCGCCAGCAGCCAAGGAAGGGACATTCGGTCCTACGAGCAGTACTTC.

V usage is TRBV9 and J usage is TRBJ2-2; no clear D. Germline values: CDR1 SGDLS, CDR2 YYNGEE. V was shortened by 4 bases and J by 7 bases, with 8 bases between the two germline ends. The CDR3 length is 12 residues. The CDR3 reads CASSRSHGELFF. CDR3 DNA sequence: TGTGCCAGCAGCCGTAGTCACGGGGAGCTGTTTTTT.

The chain is built from TRBV24-1 and TRBJ1-5; D may be TRBD1 (5 bases). V was pared by 6 bases and J by 12 bases, with 14 bases between. Germline V CDR1 and CDR2: KGHDR, SFDVKD. This CDR3 is built from 12 residues. The CDR3 DNA reads as TGTGCCACCAGTCTCGGACATTCACTCCAGCATTTT. Amino acid sequence: CATSLGHSLQHF.

The chain has TRBV11-2 and TRBJ2-3, with no clear D. CDR3 size: 12 residues. Germline V gene lookup returns CDR1 SGHAT and CDR2 FQNNGV. V was clipped by 7 bases and J by 4 bases, with 9 bases between them. In nucleotides, the CDR3 is TGTGCCAGCACCCTTTTAGCAGATACGCAGTATTTT. This encodes CASTLLADTQYF.

This rearrangement joins TRBV11-2 to TRBJ2-7; possibly TRBD2 for D (5 bases). Per the germline V gene, CDR1 is SGHAT and CDR2 is FQNNGV. V was clipped by 5 bases and J by 4 bases, with 12 bases between them. CDR3 size: 13 residues. For the CDR3, the DNA is TGTGCCAGCAGCCCCCCGAGGGAGTACGAGCAGTACTTC. As protein: CASSPPREYEQYF.

V usage is TRBV11-2 and J usage is TRBJ2-1, with TRBD1 identical over 8 bases. The V gene end was trimmed by 3 bases and the J gene end by 8 bases; junction bases not matched to a gene: 6. The CDR3 loop spans 14 amino acids. Germline values: CDR1 SGHAT, CDR2 FQNNGV. CDR3 sequence (DNA): TGTGCCAGCAGCTTCACCGACAGGGGCTATGAGCAGTTCTTC. Its protein is CASSFTDRGYEQFF.